Each of the 5 T cell receptor beta chains below was sequenced from the same sample in a study of blood T cell repertoires in COVID-19. Generated by immunoSEQ multiplex PCR, the TCRdb table keeps only in-frame clones and is missing some. Found here are about 110,000 clones, 60% to 80% of them singletons; the top ten hold 16%. Sequencing input: peripheral blood. The receptors were sampled from a woman at least 80 years old with active or convalescent COVID-19.

The rearrangement joins TRBV7-2 to TRBJ2-3, with 7 positions matching TRBD1. The J segment lost 1 base and the V segment lost 6 bases, leaving 10 bases of the junction unmatched. This CDR3 is built from 16 residues. Germline CDR1 reads SGHTA; CDR2 reads FQGNSA. The CDR3: CASSKGWGTGTDTQYF. The CDR3 DNA follows: TGTGCCAGCAGTAAGGGTTGGGGGACAGGCACAGATACGCAGTATTTT.

J is TRBJ2-3 and V is TRBV18; 7 nucleotides match TRBD2. V lost 11 bases to trimming and J lost 3 bases; unmatched junction nucleotides: 11. The germline gives CDR1 KGHSH, CDR2 LQKENI. CDR3 length equals 14 residues. The CDR3 coding sequence is TGTGCCTTCCGGAGGCTAGCGGTAACAGATACGCAGTATTTT. Translating it yields CAFRRLAVTDTQYF.

The chain carries TRBV3-1 (or the pseudogene TRBV3-2) and TRBJ1-6; D remains unclear. CDR3 length: 14 residues. Germline CDR1 reads LGHDT; CDR2 reads YNNKEL (reference sequence). V gave up 3 bases and J gave up 7 bases, with 10 bases separating them. The CDR3 DNA reads TGTGCCAGCAGCCACGGGAGCAACAATTCACCCCTCCACTTT. Its translation: CASSHGSNNSPLHF.

This clone showed up just a few times. This sequence joins TRBV2 and TRBJ2-3; the match to TRBD1 covers 7 bases. Trimming removed 9 bases from V and 2 bases from J; junction bases left unmatched: 8. Looked up from germline, CDR1 is SNHLY and CDR2 is FYNNEI. The CDR3 totals 14 residues. CDR3 protein: CASIRDSNTDTQYF. For the CDR3, the DNA is TGTGCCAGTATAAGGGACAGTAACACAGATACGCAGTATTTT.

The gene calls are TRBV24-1 and TRBJ2-5, with D unclear. V was cut by 6 bases and J by 1 base, with 8 bases left in between. This CDR3 has 13 amino acids. Looked up from germline, CDR1 is KGHDR and CDR2 is SFDVKD. This CDR3 reads CATSHPGQETQYF. CDR3 DNA sequence: TGTGCCACCAGTCATCCAGGCCAAGAGACCCAGTACTTC.